Below, 6 T cell receptor beta chains from the same sample are listed, as sequenced in a study of CD8 T cells in Susac syndrome. When the RNA was reverse transcribed, random hexamers were used with an input of about 0.5 to 1 ug. TCRdb used MiXCR to reprocess the immunoSEQ multiplex PCR reads, holding one entry per CDR3 protein. The table records around 200,000 distinct CDR3 sequences, approximately 95% of them present only once. Sequencing was performed on CD4+ T cells from PBMCs. These receptors came from a human donor with multiple sclerosis.

The rearrangement links TRBV5-6 to TRBJ1-2; D may be TRBD1 (6 bases). The CDR3 is 14 amino acids. Germline CDR1 reads SGHDT; CDR2 reads YYEEEE. Trimming took 0 bases from V and 7 from J, leaving 13 bases between them. CDR3 nucleotide sequence: TGTGCCAGCAGCTTGGATCTACAGGGAGTTGGCTACACCTTC. Amino acids: CASSLDLQGVGYTF. The whole variable domain, filled in from reference TRBV5-6 and TRBJ1-2, reads DAGVTQSPTHLIKTRGQQVTLRCSPKSGHDTVSWYQQALGQGPQFIFQYYEEEERQRGNFPDRFSGHQFPNYSSELNVNALLLGDSALYLCASSLDLQGVGYTFGSGTRLTVV.

The chain recombines TRBV5-1 with TRBJ1-4, with 8 bases identical to TRBD1. With 2 bases clipped from V and 7 bases from J, the junction kept 4 bases outside the gene matches. CDR3 size: 14 residues. Germline CDR1 reads SGHRS; CDR2 reads YFSETQ. CDR3 in amino acids: CASSLAGGGEKLFF. The CDR3, as DNA: TGCGCCAGCAGCTTAGCAGGGGGCGGTGAAAAACTGTTTTTT.

The V gene is TRBV11-2, the J gene TRBJ2-2; TRBD2 matches 8 bases. Germline assignment: CDR1 SGHAT and CDR2 FQNNGV. The V segment lost 5 bases and the J segment 0 bases; nucleotides outside the gene matches: 5. The CDR3 totals 16 residues. CDR3 sequence (DNA): TGTGCCAGCAGCCCTCTCGGGGGGGCGAACACCGGGGAGCTGTTTTTT. As protein: CASSPLGGANTGELFF.

This sequence joins TRBV5-1 and TRBJ2-2; a possible D gene is TRBD2 (5 bases). V was cut by 1 base and J by 3 bases, with 13 bases left in between. The CDR3 is 16 residues long. Per germline, CDR1 SGHRS and CDR2 YFSETQ. CDR3: CASSLMSGLDTGELFF. In DNA form, the CDR3 reads TGCGCCAGCAGCTTGATGTCGGGATTAGACACCGGGGAGCTGTTTTTT.

This rearrangement joins TRBV24-1 to TRBJ2-5; 8 bases fit TRBD1. The CDR3 runs to 14 residues. Germline-derived CDR1 and CDR2 are KGHDR and SFDVKD. Unmatched junction bases numbered 6, after V lost 3 bases and J lost 7 bases. Written as DNA, the CDR3 is TGTGCCACCAGTGATCGACAGGGGAGCGGGACCCAGTACTTC. Its translation is CATSDRQGSGTQYF.

The J gene is TRBJ2-2, the V gene TRBV20-1; maybe TRBD2 (5 bases). The CDR3 covers 14 residues. V gave up 6 bases and J gave up 0 bases, with 11 bases separating them. The germline CDR1 and CDR2 sequences are DFQATT and SNEGSKA (reference sequence). The CDR3 region is CSATRAANTGELFF. The CDR3 bases are TGCAGTGCCACCAGAGCGGCGAACACCGGGGAGCTGTTTTTT.